This T cell receptor beta chain is from a study of shared clonotypes between healthy human individuals (dated by TCRdb to 2018 to 2021). Broadly, across the study: The cohort included three men and two women between 18 and 49 years of age. For each donor, CD4 naive and CD4 memory were each given three plates, CD8 naive was given two plates, and CD8 memory was given one plate. The study deeply sequenced blood TCR repertoires of several healthy adults to estimate repertoire size and the extent of clonotype sharing between individuals. To increase sequencing depth and limit assay-specific biases, TCR repertoire library preparation and sequencing were carried out by different laboratories using diverse techniques. Leukapheresis yielded between about 0.85 and 9 billion PBMCs per donor.

Turning to this clone: The antigen this receptor binds is unknown. No qualities accompany the bases; no much larger clone lies one base away.

The full study reports these points: When four donors were compared, the shared fraction of clonotypes was around 5.1% for naive CD4, 3.5% to 4% for naive CD8, about 2.4% for memory CD4, and around 0.4% for memory CD8. Clonotypes shared by all four sorted-subset donors showed higher generation probabilities than non-shared clonotypes. Pairwise subsampling indicated that sequencing depth was expected to affect the degree of clonotype sharing among donors. Estimated clonotype richness was generally larger for naive than for memory subsets. Rarefaction of sorted-subset datasets indicated incomplete sequencing despite the large sequencing depth. The genetic and exposure-history diversity represented was limited by the small number of donors. Sampling was restricted to blood, and TCR repertoires in tissues likely differ from the TCR repertoires found in blood.

The CDR3 has 15 amino acids, counting the end cysteine and phenylalanine. Only CDR3 DNA is held: 45 bases, read in frame from base 1. V is pruned by 5 bases and J by 5 bases, leaving 7 bases of the junction without a gene match. The germline V gene encodes CDR1 PRHDT and CDR2 FYEKMQ (reference sequence). CD8 naive samples were obtained by positive selection for CCR7 among CD45RO-negative cells, yielding a CD45RA+CCR7+ population from which TemRA cells were excluded. Donors were healthy HIV-negative adults with no recently reported acute infections or vaccinations. Every donor was a Caucasian adult residing in Nashville, Tennessee, USA. Blood was collected by leukapheresis, and PBMCs were isolated by Ficoll-Histopaque density gradient centrifugation and then cryopreserved in liquid nitrogen vapor phase. Purity and quantity of every magnetically sorted T cell population were checked by analytical flow cytometry. Genomic DNA was isolated from each sorted fraction and quantified by UV absorbance on a Nanodrop 2000c.

TCR CDR3 regions were amplified from genomic DNA by multiplex PCR using the deep immunoSEQ assay. For each cell subset, the extracted genomic DNA was distributed evenly across all wells of several immunoSEQ 96-well plates, and each plate served as one replicate. Each replicate PCR for sorted subsets received around 200 ng genomic DNA, equal to roughly 33,000 T cell genomes. Purified libraries were quantified with a Qubit 3.0 fluorometer, sized on a Bioanalyzer 2100, and re-quantified with the KAPA Library Quantification kit. Every immunoSEQ 96-well plate was sequenced on a dedicated single-read 150-cycle Illumina NextSeq 550 flow cell. As for how the authors treated the data: Because only junctional sequences without quality scores were contained in the immunoSEQ output, filtering matching that applied to full-length reads could not be performed. Sequences were annotated with PyIR, a Python wrapper for IgBLAST v1.9, using IMGT germline references to assign V/J genes and CDR3. Reads were removed for weak V/J assignments (E-value above 1e-6), missing CDR3, stop codons, out-of-frame junctions, or ambiguous translated residues. A V3J clonotype was defined by an identical inferred V gene, J gene, and CDR3 amino acid sequence. To compute the percentage overlap between repertoires, the number of shared unique clonotypes was divided by the size of the smaller repertoire. RTK rarefaction, the Chao1 estimator, and Recon v2.1 estimates of unobserved clonotypes were used to assess repertoire richness. Generation probabilities for all TCRbeta clonotypes obtained by the gDNA method from a handful of donors were computed using OLGA. TCRdb's version of the immuneACCESS table is confined to in-frame rearrangements and falls short of the full clone set. An unresolved V gene accounts for under half of the shortfall where checked; the remainder is of unknown origin. The V and J calls and clone size are taken from that table; D and trimming were inferred from the DNA. The sample data list over 2,000,000 clones, and about 94% of these were observed just once. The ten largest clones add up to approximately 1.6% of the sample.

The chain links TRBV13 with TRBJ2-7; 12 central nucleotides agree with TRBD2. Sequencing was carried out using naive CD8+ T cells from PBMCs. What the cell subset or site label conveys for this sample: CD45RA+CCR7+. The sequence was obtained from a man in his late teens or twenties in good health. Some clones in this sample may be carry-over from other donors' samples. The bases read TGTGCCAGCAGCCCACCGACTAGCGGGAGCCACGAGCAGTACTTC. Translated, it gives CASSPPTSGSHEQYF.